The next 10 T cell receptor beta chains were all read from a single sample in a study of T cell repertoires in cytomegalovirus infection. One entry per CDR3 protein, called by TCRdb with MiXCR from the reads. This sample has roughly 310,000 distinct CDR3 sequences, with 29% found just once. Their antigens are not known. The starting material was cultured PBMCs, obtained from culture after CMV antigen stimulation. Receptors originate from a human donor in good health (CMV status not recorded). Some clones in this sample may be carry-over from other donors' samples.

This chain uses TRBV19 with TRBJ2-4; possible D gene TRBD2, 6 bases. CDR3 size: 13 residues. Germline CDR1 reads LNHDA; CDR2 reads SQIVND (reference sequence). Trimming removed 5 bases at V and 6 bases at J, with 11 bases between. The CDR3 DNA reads TGTGCCAGTAGTGAACGGAGGGGAAACATTCAGTACTTC. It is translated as CASSERRGNIQYF.

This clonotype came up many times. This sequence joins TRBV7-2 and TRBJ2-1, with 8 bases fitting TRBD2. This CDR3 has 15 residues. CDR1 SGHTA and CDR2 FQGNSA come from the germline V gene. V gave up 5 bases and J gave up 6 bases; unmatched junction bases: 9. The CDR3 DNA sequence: TGTGCCAGCAGCATTACTAGCGGTAGATTCAATGAGCAGTTCTTC. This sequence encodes CASSITSGRFNEQFF.

The CDR3 DNA reads as TGCAGCGTTGAAGCGGGGAGGGGGGAGACCCAGTACTTC. Translated, it gives CSVEAGRGETQYF. The chain employs TRBV29-1 and TRBJ2-5; a possible D gene is TRBD2 (7 bases). CDR1 is SQVTM and CDR2 is ANQGSEA in the germline V gene. This CDR3 region has 13 residues. V lost 1 base, J lost 5 bases, and 11 bases lay in between.

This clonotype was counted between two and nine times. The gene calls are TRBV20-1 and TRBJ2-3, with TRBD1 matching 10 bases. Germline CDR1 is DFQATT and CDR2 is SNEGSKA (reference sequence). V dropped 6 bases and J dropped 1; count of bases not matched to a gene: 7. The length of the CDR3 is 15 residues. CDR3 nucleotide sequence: TGCAGTGCGGGGGGACAGGGGACGGGCACAGATACGCAGTATTTT. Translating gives CSAGGQGTGTDTQYF.

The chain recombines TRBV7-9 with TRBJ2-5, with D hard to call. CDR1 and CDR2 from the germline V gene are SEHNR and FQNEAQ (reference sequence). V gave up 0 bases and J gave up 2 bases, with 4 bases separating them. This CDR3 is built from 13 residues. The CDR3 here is CASSLALQETQYF. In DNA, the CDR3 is TGTGCCAGCAGCTTAGCATTACAAGAGACCCAGTACTTC.

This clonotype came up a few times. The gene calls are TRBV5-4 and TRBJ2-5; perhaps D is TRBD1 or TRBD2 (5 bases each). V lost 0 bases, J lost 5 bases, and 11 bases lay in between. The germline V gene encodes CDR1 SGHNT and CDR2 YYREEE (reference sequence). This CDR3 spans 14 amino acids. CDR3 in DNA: TGTGCCAGCAGCTTGGGAGCTGGGACCGAGACCCAGTACTTC. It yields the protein CASSLGAGTETQYF.

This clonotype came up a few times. CDR3 nucleotides: TGTGCCCAAGAGACCCAGTACTTC. It codes for CAQETQYF. The J gene is TRBJ2-5, the V gene TRBV7-3; D ambiguous. Trimming removed 11 bases at V and 2 bases at J, with 0 bases between. The CDR3 sequence is 8 residues long. CDR1 and CDR2 from the germline V gene are SGHTA and FQGTGA.

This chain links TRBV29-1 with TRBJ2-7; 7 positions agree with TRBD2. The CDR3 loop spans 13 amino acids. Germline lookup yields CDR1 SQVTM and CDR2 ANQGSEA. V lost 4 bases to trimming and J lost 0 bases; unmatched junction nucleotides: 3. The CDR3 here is CSVAASGSYEQYF. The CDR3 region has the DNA TGCAGCGTTGCGGCTAGCGGCTCCTACGAGCAGTACTTC.

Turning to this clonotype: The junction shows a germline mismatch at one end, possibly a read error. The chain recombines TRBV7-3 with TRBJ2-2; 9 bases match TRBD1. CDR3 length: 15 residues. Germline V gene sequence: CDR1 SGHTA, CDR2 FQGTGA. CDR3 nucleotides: TGTGCCAGCAGCGAAACAGGGGGCAGGGCCGGGGGGCTGTTTTTT. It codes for CASSETGGRAGGLFF.

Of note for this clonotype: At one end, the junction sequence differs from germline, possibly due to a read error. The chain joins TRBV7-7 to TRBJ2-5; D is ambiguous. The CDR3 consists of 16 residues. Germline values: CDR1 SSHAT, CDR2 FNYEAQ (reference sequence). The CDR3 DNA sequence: TGTGCTAGCAGCTTAGGCATCGGGCGTAGGCAAGAGACCCAGTACTTC. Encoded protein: CASSLGIGRRQETQYF.